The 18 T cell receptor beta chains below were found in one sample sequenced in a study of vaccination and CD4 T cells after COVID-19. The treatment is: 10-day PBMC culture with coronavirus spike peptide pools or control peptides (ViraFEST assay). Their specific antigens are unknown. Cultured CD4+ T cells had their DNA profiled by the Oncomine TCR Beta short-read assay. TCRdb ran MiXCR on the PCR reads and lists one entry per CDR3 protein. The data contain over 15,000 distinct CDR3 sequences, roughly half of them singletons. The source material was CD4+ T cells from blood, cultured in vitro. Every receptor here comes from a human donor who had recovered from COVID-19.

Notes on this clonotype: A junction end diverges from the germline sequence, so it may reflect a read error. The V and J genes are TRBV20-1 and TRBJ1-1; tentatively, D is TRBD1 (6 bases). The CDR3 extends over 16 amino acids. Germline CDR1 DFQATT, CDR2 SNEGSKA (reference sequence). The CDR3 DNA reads TGCAGTGCTCGTAATACAGGGCCTGGAATGAGGACTGAAGTTTTCTTT. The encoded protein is CSARNTGPGMRTEVFF.

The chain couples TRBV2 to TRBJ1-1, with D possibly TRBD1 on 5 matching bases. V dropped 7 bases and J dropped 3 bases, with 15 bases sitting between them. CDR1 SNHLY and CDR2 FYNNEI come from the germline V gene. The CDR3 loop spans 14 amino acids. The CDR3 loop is CASISGVRYTEAFF. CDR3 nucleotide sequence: TGTGCCAGCATCTCGGGGGTGAGGTACACTGAAGCTTTCTTT. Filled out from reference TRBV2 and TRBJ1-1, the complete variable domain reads EPEVTQTPSHQVTQMGQEVILRCVPISNHLYFYWYRQILGQKVEFLVSFYNNEISEKSEIFDDQFSVERPDGSNFTLKIRSTKLEDSAMYFCASISGVRYTEAFFGQGTRLTVV.

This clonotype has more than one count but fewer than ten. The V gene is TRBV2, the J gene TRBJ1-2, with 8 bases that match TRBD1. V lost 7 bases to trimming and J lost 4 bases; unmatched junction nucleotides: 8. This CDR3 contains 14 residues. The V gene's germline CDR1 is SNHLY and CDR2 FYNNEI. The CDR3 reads CASTSQGAAYGYTF. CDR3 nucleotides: TGTGCCAGCACCTCCCAGGGGGCTGCCTATGGCTACACCTTC. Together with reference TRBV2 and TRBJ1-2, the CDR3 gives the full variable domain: EPEVTQTPSHQVTQMGQEVILRCVPISNHLYFYWYRQILGQKVEFLVSFYNNEISEKSEIFDDQFSVERPDGSNFTLKIRSTKLEDSAMYFCASTSQGAAYGYTFGSGTRLTVV.

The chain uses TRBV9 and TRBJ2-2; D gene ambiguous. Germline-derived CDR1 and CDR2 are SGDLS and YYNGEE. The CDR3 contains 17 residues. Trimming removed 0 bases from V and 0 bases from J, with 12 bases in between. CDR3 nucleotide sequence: TGTGCCAGCAGCGTAGCCCCCGACGGATCGAACACCGGGGAGCTGTTTTTT. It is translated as CASSVAPDGSNTGELFF. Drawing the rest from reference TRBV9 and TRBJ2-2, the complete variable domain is DSGVTQTPKHLITATGQRVTLRCSPRSGDLSVYWYQQSLDQGLQFLIQYYNGEERAKGNILERFSAQQFPDLHSELNLSSLELGDSALYFCASSVAPDGSNTGELFFGEGSRLTVL.

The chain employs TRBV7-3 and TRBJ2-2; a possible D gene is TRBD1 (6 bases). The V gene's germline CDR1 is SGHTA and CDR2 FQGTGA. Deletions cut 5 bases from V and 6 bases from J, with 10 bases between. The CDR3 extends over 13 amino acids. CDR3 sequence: CASSQGSSGELFF. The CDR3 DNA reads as TGTGCCAGCAGCCAGGGGTCTTCCGGGGAGCTGTTTTTT.

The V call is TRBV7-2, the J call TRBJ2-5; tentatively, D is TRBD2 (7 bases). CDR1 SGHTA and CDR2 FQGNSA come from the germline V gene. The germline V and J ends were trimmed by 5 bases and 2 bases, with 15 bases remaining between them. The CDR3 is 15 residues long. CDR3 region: CASSPRGGTQETQYF. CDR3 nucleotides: TGTGCCAGCAGCCCGAGGGGGGGGACACAAGAGACCCAGTACTTC.

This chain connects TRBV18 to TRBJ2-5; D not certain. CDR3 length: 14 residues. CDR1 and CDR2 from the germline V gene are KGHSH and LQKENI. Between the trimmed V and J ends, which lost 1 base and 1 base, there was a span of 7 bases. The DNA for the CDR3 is TGTGCCAGCTCACCACGTACAAGCCAAGAGACCCAGTACTTC. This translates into CASSPRTSQETQYF.

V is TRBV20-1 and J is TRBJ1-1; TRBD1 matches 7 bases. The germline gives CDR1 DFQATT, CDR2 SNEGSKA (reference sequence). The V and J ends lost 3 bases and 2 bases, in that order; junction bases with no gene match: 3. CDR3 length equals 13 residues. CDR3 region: CSARWDRNTEAFF. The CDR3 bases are TGCAGTGCTAGGTGGGACAGAAACACTGAAGCTTTCTTT.

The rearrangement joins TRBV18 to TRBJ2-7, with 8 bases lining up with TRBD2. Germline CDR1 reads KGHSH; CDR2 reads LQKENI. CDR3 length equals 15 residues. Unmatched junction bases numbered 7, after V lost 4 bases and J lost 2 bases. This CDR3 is CASSQTSDRTYEQYF. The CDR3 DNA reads TGTGCCAGCTCACAGACTAGCGACCGAACCTACGAGCAGTACTTC.

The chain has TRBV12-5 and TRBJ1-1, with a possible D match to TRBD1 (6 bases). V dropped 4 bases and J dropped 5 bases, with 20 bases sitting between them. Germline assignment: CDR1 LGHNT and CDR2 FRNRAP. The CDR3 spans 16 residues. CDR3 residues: CASGSPGAPGGTEAFF. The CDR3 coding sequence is TGTGCTAGTGGTTCGCCGGGGGCCCCGGGGGGTACTGAAGCTTTCTTT.

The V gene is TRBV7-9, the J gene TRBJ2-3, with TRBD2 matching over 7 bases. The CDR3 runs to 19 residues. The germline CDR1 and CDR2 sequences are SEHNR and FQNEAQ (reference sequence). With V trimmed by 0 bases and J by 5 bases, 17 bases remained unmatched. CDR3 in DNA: TGTGCCAGCAGCTTAGCACGGGTGGTGCTAGCGGTCCGGGAAGATACGCAGTATTTT. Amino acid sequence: CASSLARVVLAVREDTQYF.

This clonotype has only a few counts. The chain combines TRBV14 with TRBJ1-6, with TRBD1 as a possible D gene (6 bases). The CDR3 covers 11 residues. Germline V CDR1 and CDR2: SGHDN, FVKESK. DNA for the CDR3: TGTGCGAAACAGGGAGATTCACCCCTCCACTTT. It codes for CAKQGDSPLHF.

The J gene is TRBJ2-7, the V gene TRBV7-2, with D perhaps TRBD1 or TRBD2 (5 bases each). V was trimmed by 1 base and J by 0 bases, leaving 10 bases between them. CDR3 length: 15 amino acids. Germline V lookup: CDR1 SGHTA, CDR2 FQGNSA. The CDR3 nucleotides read TGTGCCAGCAGCTTAGGTTGGGGGAACTCCTACGAGCAGTACTTC. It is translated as CASSLGWGNSYEQYF.

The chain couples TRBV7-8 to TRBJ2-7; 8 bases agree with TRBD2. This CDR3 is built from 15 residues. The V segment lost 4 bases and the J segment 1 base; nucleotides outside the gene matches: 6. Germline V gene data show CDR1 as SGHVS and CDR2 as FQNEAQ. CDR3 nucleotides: TGTGCCAGCAGCTCCAGGACTAGCCGGTCCTACGAGCAGTACTTC. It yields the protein CASSSRTSRSYEQYF. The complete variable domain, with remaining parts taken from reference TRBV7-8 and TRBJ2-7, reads GAGVSQSPRYKVAKRGQDVALRCDPISGHVSLFWYQQALGQGPEFLTYFQNEAQLDKSGLPSDRFFAERPEGSVSTLKIQRTQQEDSAVYLCASSSRTSRSYEQYFGPGTRLTVT.

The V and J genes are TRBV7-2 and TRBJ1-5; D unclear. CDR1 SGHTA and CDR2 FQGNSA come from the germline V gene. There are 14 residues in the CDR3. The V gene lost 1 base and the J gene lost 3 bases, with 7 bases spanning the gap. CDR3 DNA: TGTGCCAGCAGCTTAGATGCGTTCAATCAGCCCCAGCATTTT. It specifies CASSLDAFNQPQHF. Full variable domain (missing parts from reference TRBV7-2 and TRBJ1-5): GAGVSQSPSNKVTEKGKDVELRCDPISGHTALYWYRQSLGQGLEFLIYFQGNSAPDKSGLPSDRFSAERTGGSVSTLTIQRTQQEDSAVYLCASSLDAFNQPQHFGDGTRLSIL.

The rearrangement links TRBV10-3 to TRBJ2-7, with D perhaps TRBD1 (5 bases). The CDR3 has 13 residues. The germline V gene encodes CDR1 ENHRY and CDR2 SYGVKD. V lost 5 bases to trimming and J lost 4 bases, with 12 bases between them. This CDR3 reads CAISPTTEYEQYF. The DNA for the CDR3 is TGTGCCATCAGTCCCACGACAGAATACGAGCAGTACTTC.

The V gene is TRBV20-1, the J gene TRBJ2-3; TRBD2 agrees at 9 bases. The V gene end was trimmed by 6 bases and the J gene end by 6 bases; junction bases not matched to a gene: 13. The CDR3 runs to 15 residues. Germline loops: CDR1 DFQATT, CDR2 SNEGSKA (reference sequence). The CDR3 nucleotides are TGCAGTGCCCAGAAAGGCGGGACTAGCCTCGATACGCAGTATTTT. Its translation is CSAQKGGTSLDTQYF.

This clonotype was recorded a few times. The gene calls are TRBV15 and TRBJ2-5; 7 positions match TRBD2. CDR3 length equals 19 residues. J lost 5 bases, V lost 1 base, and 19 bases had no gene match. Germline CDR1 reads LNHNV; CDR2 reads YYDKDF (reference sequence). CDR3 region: CATSRVPPLRGDYGETQYF. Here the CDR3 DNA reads TGTGCCACCAGCAGAGTCCCACCCCTACGGGGGGATTACGGGGAGACCCAGTACTTC. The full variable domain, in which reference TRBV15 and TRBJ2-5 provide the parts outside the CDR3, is DAMVIQNPRYQVTQFGKPVTLSCSQTLNHNVMYWYQQKSSQAPKLLFHYYDKDFNNEADTPDNFQSRRPNTSFCFLDIRSPGLGDTAMYLCATSRVPPLRGDYGETQYFGPGTRLLVL.